This TCR beta chain was sequenced for a study of blood T cell repertoires in COVID-19 (TCRdb year 2020). Regarding the study in general: The collaborator samples originated in the United States, Italy and Spain and spanned the acute and convalescent phases of COVID-19. The samples were drawn from two sources: the first 160 participants of the ongoing ImmuneRACE study, and 1,000 to 1,500 subjects contributed by 6 global collaborators. The material from the prospective study consisted of cDNA or gDNA derived from T cells, B-cell-depleted T cells, or PBMCs. The dataset comprised deeply sampled blood TCRbeta repertoires from subjects exposed to, actively infected with, or recovered from COVID-19. The repertoires were released in a freely available public database meant as a resource for research on the immune response to SARS-CoV-2. Where available, HLA class I and class II types were obtained from metadata supplied by the sample provider rather than from assay-based typing. Sample metadata almost always included a de-identified subject ID, COVID-19 status, age in years and sex.

The sample holds a few counts of this clone. What this receptor recognizes is not known. Base qualities were left out, and no much larger clone turns up one base away. TCRbeta CDR3 regions were amplified from genomic DNA by means of the immunoSEQ Assay, a bias-controlled multiplex PCR. In the paper's pipeline: Nucleated cell counts per sample were estimated from amplification of reference gene primers within the assay. To quantify the absolute abundance of each unique TCRbeta CDR3 rearrangement, sequence reads were collapsed and filtered. Productive Simpson clonality was computed per sample as the square root of Simpson's diversity index over productive rearrangements. TCRdb re-hosts the immuneACCESS table, in-frame sequences only. Its copies lack some clones; in the studies checked, an unresolved V gene accounts for under half of them, and the cause for the rest is not known. V, J and clone size were drawn from that table, and D and trimming were deduced from the DNA. For this sample the table gives 300,000 to 400,000 clones, of which approximately 90% were detected only once. The ten largest clonotypes hold 0.95% to 1% of the sample.

Participants in the prospective study were aged roughly 18 to 89 years, lived in approximately 26 United States geographic areas, and enrolled through a virtual design. In the prospective study, participants were assigned to cohorts based on the clinical history participants reported in a screening survey and a study questionnaire. Mobile phlebotomists in the prospective study collected whole blood, serum and a nasopharyngeal or oropharyngeal swab from every participant. Over a roughly 2-month period, participants in the prospective study had the option of providing additional blood draws and questionnaires. Blood samples from the prospective study were shipped frozen or at room temperature prior to DNA extraction. Reading from cysteine to phenylalanine, the CDR3 counts 13 amino acids. Only the CDR3 part of the read is kept: 39 bases, read in frame from the first base. CDR1 SNHLY and CDR2 FYNNEI are derived from the germline V gene. V gives up 10 bases and J gives up 3 bases, and the segment between their germline ends measures 16 bases.

The paper as a whole reports these results and caveats: The amount of clinical and demographic metadata varied by source and participant and was provided uncurated.

The chain employs TRBV2 and TRBJ2-7; TRBD1 is possibly the D segment (6 matching bases). Sequenced: PBMCs or T cells enriched from blood (not recorded which). The TCR comes from a woman aged 30 to 39 with acute COVID-19. The CDR3 protein is CATSGVLNYEQYF. The DNA reads TGTGCCACCTCAGGGGTCCTGAACTACGAGCAGTACTTC. The full variable domain, with segments outside the CDR3 supplied by the reference TRBV2 and TRBJ2-7 proteins, appears as EPEVTQTPSHQVTQMGQEVILRCVPISNHLYFYWYRQILGQKVEFLVSFYNNEISEKSEIFDDQFSVERPDGSNFTLKIRSTKLEDSAMYFCATSGVLNYEQYFGPGTRLTVT.